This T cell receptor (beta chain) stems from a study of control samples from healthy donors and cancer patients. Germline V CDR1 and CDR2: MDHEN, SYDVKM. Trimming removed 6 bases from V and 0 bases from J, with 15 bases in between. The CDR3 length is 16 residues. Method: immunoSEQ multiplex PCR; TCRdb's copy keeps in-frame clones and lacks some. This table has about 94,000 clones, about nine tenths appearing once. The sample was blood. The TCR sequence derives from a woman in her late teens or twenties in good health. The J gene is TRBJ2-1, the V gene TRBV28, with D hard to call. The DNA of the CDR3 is TGTGCCAGCAGCCAAGCCCCAGTCCCCTCCTACAATGAGCAGTTCTTC. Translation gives CASSQAPVPSYNEQFF.